One and the same sample provided the 20 T cell receptor beta chains below, sequenced in a study of T cells after yellow fever vaccination. TCRdb independently ran MiXCR on the 5' RACE reads; one entry per CDR3 protein. The table records 450,000 to 550,000 distinct CDR3 sequences, around 21% of them present only once. The starting material was PBMCs, obtained 15 days after the yellow fever booster vaccination. The receptors shown here come from a man younger than 45 who received the YFV17D yellow fever vaccine.

This clonotype has just one count. The chain is built from TRBV12-3 or TRBV12-4 and TRBJ2-1, with 7 bases lining up with TRBD2. CDR3 size: 15 residues. The ends lost 5 bases at V and 6 bases at J; junction bases unmatched: 10. The CDR3 region has the DNA TGTGCCAGCAGTAAGACTAGCCTAAACTCCAATGAGCAGTTCTTC. This codes for CASSKTSLNSNEQFF.

This clonotype was counted a few times. The J gene is TRBJ2-1, the V gene TRBV20-1; TRBD2 agrees at 10 bases. J gave up 4 bases and V 6 bases, and 12 bases lay outside the gene matches. The germline CDR1 and CDR2 sequences are DFQATT and SNEGSKA (reference sequence). CDR3 length equals 16 residues. The DNA of the CDR3 is TGCAGTGCCGTCGGTTGGTCTAGCGGGGGTTACAATGAGCAGTTCTTC. It is translated as CSAVGWSSGGYNEQFF.

This chain links TRBV7-9 with TRBJ2-1; D perhaps matches TRBD2 (6 bases). CDR3 length: 15 amino acids. V lost 1 base, J lost 4 bases, and 11 bases lay in between. Germline V CDR1 and CDR2: SEHNR, FQNEAQ (reference sequence). DNA for the CDR3: TGTGCCAGCAGCTTAGTTTCCGGGACTTACAATGAGCAGTTCTTC. Translating gives CASSLVSGTYNEQFF. The whole variable domain, filled in from reference TRBV7-9 and TRBJ2-1, reads DTGVSQNPRHKITKRGQNVTFRCDPISEHNRLYWYRQTLGQGPEFLTYFQNEAQLEKSRLLSDRFSAERPKGSFSTLEIQRTEQGDSAMYLCASSLVSGTYNEQFFGPGTRLTVL.

This clonotype turned up a few times. V and J are TRBV6-5 and TRBJ2-2, with 9 bases fitting TRBD2. The CDR3 is made up of 19 amino acids. Unmatched junction bases numbered 11, after V lost 2 bases and J lost 1 base. The germline CDR1 and CDR2 sequences are MNHEY and SVGAGI. The chain's CDR3 is CASSYADQLAGRNTGELFF. CDR3 bases: TGTGCCAGCAGTTACGCTGACCAGCTAGCGGGAAGGAACACCGGGGAGCTGTTTTTT.

This clonotype came up a few times. CDR3 protein: CSAARTSGMNEQFF. DNA of the CDR3: TGCAGTGCCGCAAGGACTAGCGGGATGAATGAGCAGTTCTTC. J is TRBJ2-1 and V is TRBV20-1, with 12 bases fitting TRBD2. CDR1 and CDR2 (germline): DFQATT, SNEGSKA (reference sequence). With V trimmed by 6 bases and J by 7 bases, 7 bases remained unmatched. This CDR3 is built from 14 residues.

This clonotype was seen ten or more times. Here the CDR3 reads CSARRDTYEQYF. In DNA, the CDR3 is TGCAGTGCTAGGCGGGATACCTACGAGCAGTACTTC. The chain links TRBV20-1 to TRBJ2-7, with a possible D match to TRBD2 (6 bases). Between the trimmed V and J ends, which lost 3 bases and 2 bases, there was a span of 8 bases. Germline CDR1 DFQATT, CDR2 SNEGSKA (reference sequence). The CDR3 extends over 12 amino acids.

This chain connects TRBV10-3 to TRBJ2-5; TRBD2 agrees at 9 bases. This CDR3 is built from 14 residues. Losses at the gene ends were 5 bases for V and 1 base for J; bases not matched to a gene: 2. Germline V gene sequence: CDR1 ENHRY, CDR2 SYGVKD. The CDR3 reads CAISRLAAQETQYF. DNA for the CDR3: TGTGCCATCAGTCGACTAGCGGCCCAAGAGACCCAGTACTTC.

The rearrangement links TRBV30 to TRBJ2-3; TRBD2 matches 8 bases. J lost 8 bases, V lost 2 bases, and 3 bases had no gene match. Germline V gene data show CDR1 as GTSNPN and CDR2 as SVGIG (reference sequence). This CDR3 region has 12 residues. The CDR3 DNA sequence: TGTGCCTGGAGTAGCGGGAGAGGTACGCAGTATTTT. This translates into CAWSSGRGTQYF.

This clonotype came up a few times. The rearrangement uses TRBV7-8 and TRBJ2-5; D may be TRBD2 (5 bases). From germline, CDR1 is SGHVS and CDR2 FQNEAQ. V was pared by 8 bases and J by 3 bases, with 13 bases between. This CDR3 has 13 residues. In nucleotides, the CDR3 is TGTGCCAGCGGAGGCCCATCCAAAGAGACCCAGTACTTC. Its protein is CASGGPSKETQYF.

This chain links TRBV20-1 with TRBJ2-3; a weak D match, TRBD2 (5 bases). V lost 3 bases, J lost 2 bases, and 12 bases lay in between. The germline CDR1 and CDR2 sequences are DFQATT and SNEGSKA (reference sequence). The CDR3 is made up of 14 amino acids. The CDR3 nucleotides are TGCAGTGCTAGTGGAGACGACTACACAGATACGCAGTATTTT. Translating it yields CSASGDDYTDTQYF.

This clonotype was picked up many times. The rearrangement uses TRBV20-1 and TRBJ2-3, with TRBD2 matching over 13 bases. Looked up from germline, CDR1 is DFQATT and CDR2 is SNEGSKA (reference sequence). With V trimmed by 5 bases and J by 8 bases, 10 bases remained unmatched. This CDR3 is 15 amino acids long. CDR3 region: CSAVRTSGSRGTQYF. CDR3 nucleotides: TGCAGTGCTGTCCGGACTAGCGGGAGTAGGGGTACGCAGTATTTT.

The chain joins TRBV9 to TRBJ2-2, with D hard to call. CDR1 is SGDLS, CDR2 YYNGEE, per germline. V dropped 4 bases and J dropped 8 bases, with 9 bases sitting between them. CDR3 size: 12 residues. Here the CDR3 DNA reads TGTGCCAGCAGCCGTACCCGTGGGGAGCTGTTTTTT. Protein: CASSRTRGELFF.

The chain couples TRBV12-3 or TRBV12-4 to TRBJ2-7; D is unresolved. The CDR3 runs to 13 residues. V lost 9 bases and J lost 1, with 13 bases in between. The DNA of the CDR3 is TGTGCCAGTTCGTCGGTCGGATCCTACGAGCAGTACTTC. Its protein is CASSSVGSYEQYF.

The chain links TRBV4-2 to TRBJ2-5; TRBD1 might be the D (5 bases). V dropped 0 bases and J dropped 3 bases, with 11 bases sitting between them. The CDR3 loop spans 15 amino acids. Germline V gene sequence: CDR1 LGHNA, CDR2 YNFKEQ. The CDR3 protein is CASSQDQGTKETQYF. DNA for the CDR3: TGTGCCAGCAGCCAAGATCAGGGCACCAAAGAGACCCAGTACTTC.

The chain joins TRBV20-1 to TRBJ2-5, with TRBD2 identical over 9 bases. The CDR3 extends over 14 amino acids. The trim removed 3 bases at V and 5 bases at J, leaving 7 bases unmatched. Germline V gives CDR1 DFQATT, CDR2 SNEGSKA (reference sequence). CDR3: CSARASGTVETQYF. The CDR3 DNA follows: TGCAGTGCTAGGGCTAGCGGGACTGTCGAGACCCAGTACTTC.

The V gene is TRBV12-5, the J gene TRBJ2-7, with D perhaps TRBD2 (6 bases). V was pared by 3 bases and J by 6 bases, with 12 bases between. The length of the CDR3 is 13 residues. CDR1 and CDR2 (germline): LGHNT, FRNRAP. The chain's CDR3 is CASGFGTGGEQYF. CDR3 nucleotide sequence: TGTGCTAGTGGTTTCGGAACCGGGGGCGAGCAGTACTTC.

This clonotype turned up a few times. The J gene is TRBJ2-7, the V gene TRBV7-2; D is perhaps TRBD2 (6 bases). Per germline, CDR1 SGHTA and CDR2 FQGNSA. This CDR3 is built from 11 residues. V gave up 8 bases and J gave up 4 bases, with 9 bases separating them. CDR3 in amino acids: CASAREYEQYF. The CDR3, as DNA: TGTGCCAGCGCCCGGGAGTACGAGCAGTACTTC.

This clonotype came up a few times. The gene calls are TRBV3-1 and TRBJ1-2; D not resolved. The CDR3 has 11 residues. Per germline, CDR1 LGHDT and CDR2 YNNKEL (reference sequence). The V end lost 5 bases, the J end lost 6 bases, and 7 bases lay between the germline ends. The CDR3 DNA sequence: TGTGCCAGCAGCTACGGGGATGGCTACACCTTC. This codes for CASSYGDGYTF.

In its sample, this clonotype was seen a few times. The chain has TRBV12-3 or TRBV12-4 and TRBJ2-7; D is perhaps TRBD2 (5 bases). Trimming removed 4 bases at V and 3 bases at J, with 16 bases between. This CDR3 region has 15 residues. Written as DNA, the CDR3 is TGTGCCAGCAGTTGGGGAAGCGGAACAAACTACGAGCAGTACTTC. Translated, it gives CASSWGSGTNYEQYF.

V is TRBV5-1 and J is TRBJ1-1; maybe TRBD1 (6 bases). Germline CDR1 and CDR2: SGHRS and YFSETQ. The CDR3 runs to 17 residues. Trimming took 4 bases from V and 0 from J, leaving 19 bases between them. CDR3 sequence: CASSPAWDTYMNTEAFF. Written as DNA, the CDR3 is TGCGCCAGCAGCCCCGCGTGGGACACGTATATGAACACTGAAGCTTTCTTT.